The 10 T cell receptor beta chains given below trace back to one sample, sequenced in a study of CD8 T cells in ankylosing spondylitis. From the 5' RACE reads, TCRdb called clonotypes with MiXCR, one entry per CDR3 protein. Of fewer than 200,000 distinct CDR3 sequences listed, approximately 18% are singletons. Input material: blood, either unsorted or a sorted T cell fraction (not recorded which). The receptors here all came from a male donor aged 5-30 years with ankylosing spondylitis or in good health (not recorded which).

Ten or more counts support this clonotype. This chain connects TRBV6-5 to TRBJ1-1, with TRBD1 matching over 7 bases. Germline V gene data show CDR1 as MNHEY and CDR2 as SVGAGI. CDR3 size: 16 residues. V was clipped by 6 bases and J by 2 bases; unmatched bases: 12. CDR3 nucleotide sequence: TGTGCCAGCAGGCAACGACCGGGACAGAAAAACACTGAAGCTTTCTTT. Protein product: CASRQRPGQKNTEAFF.

At least ten counts were recorded for this clonotype. V is TRBV6-2 or TRBV6-3 and J is TRBJ2-7; 8 nucleotides match TRBD1. Germline loops: CDR1 MNHEY, CDR2 SVGEGT. The CDR3 totals 14 residues. V lost 7 bases and J lost 5; bases outside the gene matches: 10. The CDR3 is CASNRQGTSDEQYF. CDR3 DNA: TGTGCCAGCAATCGACAGGGGACCTCGGACGAGCAGTACTTC.

The sample holds many counts of this clonotype. The chain employs TRBV4-1 and TRBJ1-4; no firm D call. CDR3 length equals 16 residues. The V and J ends lost 0 bases and 0 bases respectively, with 8 bases between them. Germline V gene data show CDR1 as MGHRA and CDR2 as YSYEKL. The CDR3 DNA is TGCGCCAGCAGCCAAGATCGGACTACAACTAATGAAAAACTGTTTTTT. This gives the protein CASSQDRTTTNEKLFF.

This clonotype was recorded many times. The chain uses TRBV29-1 and TRBJ2-4; D is undetermined. The CDR3 loop spans 12 amino acids. Germline V gene data show CDR1 as SQVTM and CDR2 as ANQGSEA. V lost 4 bases to trimming and J lost 3 bases, with 7 bases between them. CDR3 coding DNA: TGCAGCGTTGCGTGGGACAAAAACATTCAGTACTTC. Residues: CSVAWDKNIQYF.

This clonotype was seen repeatedly, ten times or more. The junction departs from germline at one end; a sequencing error may be responsible. The rearrangement uses TRBV7-8 and TRBJ2-3; TRBD1 matches 8 bases. The CDR3 runs 17 residues. Germline values: CDR1 SGHVS, CDR2 FQNEAQ. The CDR3 protein is CASSLYRTGRGTVTQYF. The CDR3 DNA is TGTGCCAGCAGCTTATATCGGACAGGGCGAGGAACAGTTACGCAGTATTTT.

This clonotype was counted many times. The V and J genes are TRBV12-3 or TRBV12-4 and TRBJ2-1, with D uncertain. CDR3 length equals 11 residues. V was clipped by 4 bases and J by 9 bases, with 7 bases between them. The CDR3 loop is CASSSGPEQFF. The CDR3 DNA reads TGTGCCAGCAGTTCTGGCCCTGAGCAGTTCTTC.

This clonotype was observed many times. CDR3 in DNA: TGTGCCACCAGCAGGAGACTAGGTCCGAGCCATGAGCAGTTCTTC. This encodes CATSRRLGPSHEQFF. This chain joins TRBV15 and TRBJ2-1, with D tentatively TRBD2 (6 bases). V lost 3 bases to trimming and J lost 8 bases, with 17 bases between them. The CDR3 runs 15 residues. Germline V gives CDR1 LNHNV, CDR2 YYDKDF (reference sequence).

This clonotype was detected many times. The chain employs TRBV12-3 or TRBV12-4 and TRBJ2-3; unclear D gene. Deletions cut 5 bases from V and 1 base from J, with 13 bases between. The length of the CDR3 is 15 residues. CDR3 nucleotides: TGTGCCAGCAGTACCCGCGAGAGCGGCACAGATACGCAGTATTTT. It yields the protein CASSTRESGTDTQYF.

This clonotype turned up a few times. This sequence may be a read error, since a much larger clone differs from it by one base. V usage is TRBV4-1 and J usage is TRBJ1-1; possible D gene TRBD1, 5 bases. CDR3 size: 13 residues. V shed 0 bases and J shed 6 bases, with 8 bases lying between them. In germline, CDR1 is MGHRA, CDR2 YSYEKL. CDR3 in amino acids: CASSQEGVPEAFF. The CDR3 DNA reads as TGCGCCAGCAGCCAAGAAGGGGTTCCTGAAGCTTTCTTT.

In its sample, this clonotype was seen many times. The chain employs TRBV4-2 and TRBJ2-3; TRBD2 aligns across 14 bases. V gave up 4 bases and J gave up 0 bases; unmatched junction bases: 6. CDR3 length: 18 residues. From germline, CDR1 is LGHNA and CDR2 YNFKEQ. The CDR3 DNA reads as TGTGCCAGCAGCCGCGGGACTAGCGGGAGTCCTAGCACAGATACGCAGTATTTT. It encodes CASSRGTSGSPSTDTQYF.